These T cell receptor beta chains were read from a single sample in a study of cytotoxic CD8 clonotypes in ibrutinib-treated CLL. Assay used: immunoSEQ multiplex PCR; TCRdb lists only in-frame clones, some missing. The repertoire holds roughly 250,000 clones, with less than 75% as singletons. The specimen comprised PBMCs, sampled after 24 months of ibrutinib treatment. The receptors were sampled from a human donor with chronic lymphocytic leukemia. Each CDR3 is given with its conserved first and last residue. D genes are given only for firm matches. Where a row states a size, it is once, few, many or the class of an expanded clone; other rows omit it.

d_call,clone_size,v_call,j_call,cdr3_nt,cdr3_aa
.,once,TRBV4-3,TRBJ2-2,TGCGCCAGCAGCCAAGGGGCAGGACGAGGCACCGGGGAGCTGTTTTTT,CASSQGAGRGTGELFF
.,once,TRBV6-6,TRBJ1-1,TGTGCCAGCAACTTTCTCGGGGCTGAAGCTTTCTTT,CASNFLGAEAFF
TRBD1,.,TRBV28,TRBJ2-3,TGTGCCAGCAGGTCCGGGACAGGGGTTTCAGATACGCAGTATTTT,CASRSGTGVSDTQYF
TRBD1,.,TRBV12-5,TRBJ2-1,TGTGCTAGTGGTGGGACAGCCAATGAGCAGTTCTTC,CASGGTANEQFF
TRBD1,.,TRBV18,TRBJ2-5,TGTGCCAGCTCACCGGGACAGGAAGAGACCCAGTACTTC,CASSPGQEETQYF
.,.,TRBV7-3,TRBJ2-2,TGTGCCAGCAGCCTTACCGGCACCGGGGAGCTGTTTTTT,CASSLTGTGELFF
TRBD2,.,TRBV14,TRBJ2-7,TGTGCCAGCAGCCAAGATACTAGCGGGAGAGCCGAGCAGTACTTC,CASSQDTSGRAEQYF
TRBD1,.,TRBV9,TRBJ1-1,TGTGCCAGCAGCGCCTTAGACACAGGGGAGACTGAAGCTTTCTTT,CASSALDTGETEAFF
TRBD1,.,TRBV18,TRBJ1-2,TGTGCCAGCTCACCACGGACAGGGCGTGAGGGCTACACCTTC,CASSPRTGREGYTF
.,few,TRBV28,TRBJ1-3,TGTGCCAGCAGCCTGGTCCAGGTGGGGAGCTCTGGAAACACCATATATTTT,CASSLVQVGSSGNTIYF
TRBD1,.,TRBV29-1,TRBJ1-1,TGCAGCGTTCCGGGACAGCCCTACCTGAACACTGAAGCTTTCTTT,CSVPGQPYLNTEAFF
.,few,TRBV27,TRBJ2-7,TGTGCCAGCATGAGGAGCGGGCGCTACGAGCAGTACTTC,CASMRSGRYEQYF
.,.,TRBV7-9,TRBJ1-2,TGTGCCAGCAGCTTAGCCCAGGGCGCGGCCTATGGCTACACCTTC,CASSLAQGAAYGYTF
.,.,TRBV6-5,TRBJ2-7,TGTGCCAGCAGTTACTCTAACCTACTCTCCTACGAGCAGTACTTC,CASSYSNLLSYEQYF
.,.,TRBV7-8,TRBJ2-7,TGTGCCAGCAGCTTTACAGGCTACGAGCAGTACTTC,CASSFTGYEQYF
.,.,TRBV18,TRBJ2-4,TGTGCCAGCTCTGGACAGCGGACCAAAAACATTCAGTACTTC,CASSGQRTKNIQYF
.,.,TRBV2,TRBJ2-1,TGTGCCAGCCACGCGACTAGGGGGTTATCCACTAGGAATGAGCAGTTCTTC,CASHATRGLSTRNEQFF
TRBD1,.,TRBV5-1,TRBJ2-7,TGCGCCAGCAGCACTCAACCGGGACAGCTGACGGGTAACTTC,CASSTQPGQLTGNF
TRBD2,.,TRBV9,TRBJ2-3,TGTGCCAGCAGCGTAGGAAATAGCGGGAGCGTTCTAGGCACAGATACGCAGTATTTT,CASSVGNSGSVLGTDTQYF